The rows below give T cell receptor beta chains drawn from one sample of a study of T cell responses to AZD1222 COVID-19 vaccine. Data came from immunoSEQ multiplex PCR; TCRdb stores just in-frame clones and leaves some out. The table records approximately 74,000 clones, approximately 90% of them present only once. Specimen: peripheral blood, collected 28 days after the second AZD1222 dose. These receptors originate from an adult who received the AZD1222 COVID-19 vaccine. Both conserved end residues are part of each CDR3. The order of the fields is CDR3 length, J gene, V gene, D gene, clone size, CDR3 protein, CDR3 DNA. D genes are given only for firm matches. A clone size is listed for some rows: how often the clone was seen (once, few, many), or a class if it is expanded.

>12|TRBJ2-3|TRBV5-5|NA|NA
CASSDLTDTQYF
TGTGCCAGCAGCGATTTAACAGATACGCAGTATTTT
>13|TRBJ1-2|TRBV18|NA|NA
CASSLGDNYGYTF
TGTGCCAGCTCACTAGGGGATAACTATGGCTACACCTTC
>12|TRBJ1-4|TRBV4-1|NA|NA
CASSQIGEKLFF
TGCGCCAGCAGCCAGATAGGCGAAAAACTGTTTTTT
>18|TRBJ1-3|TRBV19|NA|NA
CASSVAVGGRRLGNTIYF
TGTGCCAGTAGTGTGGCAGTGGGGGGCCGCCGACTTGGAAACACCATATATTTT
>16|TRBJ2-5|TRBV5-3|NA|NA
CARSLKGRSYQETQYF
TGTGCCAGAAGCTTGAAGGGGAGGTCGTACCAAGAGACCCAGTACTTC
>17|TRBJ2-2|TRBV9|NA|NA
CASSVGPSVSNTGELFF
TGTGCCAGCAGCGTAGGTCCGTCCGTCTCGAACACCGGGGAGCTGTTTTTT
>13|TRBJ1-2|TRBV2|NA|once
CASSEAGGYGYTF
TGTGCCAGCAGTGAAGCCGGGGGCTATGGCTACACCTTC
>15|TRBJ2-7|TRBV15|NA|NA
CATSDRTTNRDEQYF
TGTGCCACCAGCGATCGGACTACTAACCGGGACGAGCAGTACTTC
>11|TRBJ1-1|TRBV3-1/TRBV3-2|NA|NA
CASSQGARTFF
TGTGCCAGCAGCCAAGGGGCTAGGACTTTCTTT
>12|TRBJ1-2|TRBV14|NA|NA
CASSQDSGPYTF
TGTGCCAGCAGCCAAGACAGCGGCCCCTACACCTTC
>19|TRBJ1-5|TRBV5-6|NA|NA
CASSSLALERNLLGQPQHF
TGTGCCAGCAGCTCCCTGGCTCTGGAACGGAACCTCTTGGGGCAGCCCCAGCATTTT
>15|TRBJ1-5|TRBV19|NA|NA
CASNSGSVSYQPQHF
TGTGCCAGTAACTCCGGGAGCGTTAGCTATCAGCCCCAGCATTTT
>13|TRBJ2-5|TRBV11-3|NA|NA
CASSPPLSETQYF
TGTGCCAGCAGCCCACCTTTGTCGGAGACCCAGTACTTC
>14|TRBJ2-7|TRBV7-2|NA|once
CASSLWGVEREQYF
TGTGCCAGCAGCTTATGGGGAGTCGAGCGGGAGCAGTACTTC
>12|TRBJ2-5|TRBV29-1|NA|NA
CSVPGQGETQYF
TGCAGCGTACCGGGACAAGGGGAGACCCAGTACTTC
>16|TRBJ1-4|TRBV5-1|TRBD1|NA
CASSLDGTATNEKLFF
TGCGCCAGCAGCTTGGACGGGACAGCAACTAATGAAAAACTGTTTTTT
>14|TRBJ1-1|TRBV29-1|TRBD1|NA
CSVGAGDRATEAFF
TGCAGCGTTGGGGCAGGCGACAGGGCTACTGAAGCTTTCTTT
>15|TRBJ2-1|TRBV9|NA|NA
CASSPGSGGYNEQFF
TGTGCCAGCAGCCCTGGTAGCGGAGGGTACAATGAGCAGTTCTTC
>12|TRBJ2-3|TRBV7-3|TRBD2|NA
CASSPSGSYGYF
TGTGCCAGCAGCCCGAGCGGGAGTTACGGGTATTTT
>15|TRBJ2-7|TRBV5-1|TRBD2|NA
CASRLEGLATYEQYF
TGCGCCAGCAGGCTTGAGGGACTAGCGACCTACGAGCAGTACTTC
>15|TRBJ1-1|TRBV5-1|TRBD1|NA
CASSTSTGGNTEAFF
TGCGCCAGCAGCACCTCGACAGGGGGGAACACTGAAGCTTTCTTT
>11|TRBJ1-1|TRBV29-1|NA|NA
CSVQDDTRAFF
TGCAGCGTTCAGGACGACACCAGGGCTTTCTTT
>13|TRBJ1-2|TRBV6-5|TRBD1|NA
CASRSGTDYGYTF
TGTGCCAGCAGATCCGGGACAGATTATGGCTACACCTTC
>13|TRBJ1-1|TRBV9|NA|NA
CASSATANTEAFF
TGTGCCAGCAGCGCTACAGCGAACACTGAAGCTTTCTTT
>15|TRBJ2-7|TRBV6-5|TRBD2|NA
CASTKGTSGIYEQYF
TGTGCCAGCACCAAAGGGACTAGCGGGATCTACGAGCAGTACTTC
>14|TRBJ2-1|TRBV19|NA|NA
CASSTSPMVDEQFF
TGTGCCAGTAGTACTAGCCCAATGGTGGATGAGCAGTTCTTC
>15|TRBJ2-1|TRBV9|TRBD2|NA
CASSVGDYPYNEQFF
TGTGCCAGCAGCGTAGGGGACTACCCCTACAATGAGCAGTTCTTC
>15|TRBJ2-2|TRBV11-3|TRBD1|NA
CASSFGQGDTGELFF
TGTGCCAGCAGCTTCGGACAGGGGGACACCGGGGAGCTGTTTTTT
>13|TRBJ1-5|TRBV27|NA|NA
CASSLSFNQPQHF
TGTGCCAGCAGTTTATCGTTCAATCAGCCCCAGCATTTT
>16|TRBJ2-1|TRBV6-2/TRBV6-3|NA|NA
CASSPLYGTRYNEQFF
TGTGCCAGCAGCCCCCTATACGGTACTAGGTACAATGAGCAGTTCTTC
>14|TRBJ2-5|TRBV6-6|NA|NA
CASSSAGVQETQYF
TGTGCCAGCAGTTCAGCAGGGGTACAAGAGACCCAGTACTTC
>14|TRBJ1-1|TRBV18|NA|NA
CASSRGTVGTEAFF
TGTGCCAGCTCCCGCGGGACGGTCGGAACTGAAGCTTTCTTT
>15|TRBJ2-5|TRBV18|NA|NA
CASSLGHFSQETQYF
TGTGCCAGCTCACTAGGACATTTTAGCCAAGAGACCCAGTACTTC
>18|TRBJ1-6|TRBV30|NA|once
CAWSVGSTTSSYNSPLHF
TGTGCCTGGAGTGTAGGGTCCACGACCAGCTCCTATAATTCACCCCTCCACTTT
>13|TRBJ1-2|TRBV19|NA|NA
CASSPQGGYGYTF
TGTGCCAGTAGTCCTCAGGGCGGGTATGGCTACACCTTC